Each of the 17 T cell receptor beta chains below was sequenced from the same sample in a study of blood T cells in healthy people across ages. The use of a sample-barcoded 5' primer and a J-beta primer mix characterized a second PCR of about 7 to 12 cycles. TCRdb fed the 5' RACE reads into MiXCR, producing one record per CDR3 protein. Among hundreds of thousands of distinct CDR3 sequences listed, roughly 64% were seen once. Sample: blood. These receptors came from a man aged 25-45 years in good health.

This clonotype was counted only a few times. The chain is built from TRBV29-1 and TRBJ2-5, with 8 bases fitting TRBD2. V trimming: 2 bases; J trimming: 5 bases; junction bases outside the gene matches: 7. Germline values: CDR1 SQVTM, CDR2 ANQGSEA. The CDR3 is 14 residues long. The CDR3 spells CSVEREGRGETQYF. In DNA form, the CDR3 reads TGCAGCGTTGAACGGGAGGGCCGAGGGGAGACCCAGTACTTC.

The V gene is TRBV28, the J gene TRBJ2-4; 13 nucleotides align to TRBD2. V dropped 10 bases and J dropped 0; count of bases not matched to a gene: 9. The germline V gene has CDR1 MDHEN and CDR2 SYDVKM. The CDR3 covers 17 residues. The CDR3 DNA reads TGTGCCACCGCGGGGACTAGCGGGAAAGTAGCCAAAAACATTCAGTACTTC. Translated: CATAGTSGKVAKNIQYF.

The chain combines TRBV5-1 with TRBJ2-1, with D unclear. The CDR3 length is 14 residues. Germline assignment: CDR1 SGHRS and CDR2 YFSETQ. Trimming removed 4 bases from V and 0 bases from J, with 8 bases in between. The CDR3 DNA is TGCGCCAGCAGCCGCGAGCCCTCCTACAATGAGCAGTTCTTC. This translates into CASSREPSYNEQFF.

The chain couples TRBV5-1 to TRBJ2-1, with 7 bases aligning to TRBD1. Germline V CDR1 and CDR2: SGHRS, YFSETQ. The CDR3 extends over 15 amino acids. Unmatched junction bases numbered 10, after V lost 5 bases and J lost 5 bases. The CDR3 loop is CASSPIPTGNNEQFF. CDR3 in DNA: TGCGCCAGCAGTCCCATCCCGACAGGGAACAATGAGCAGTTCTTC.

The chain is built from TRBV7-9 and TRBJ1-4, with D perhaps TRBD1 (6 bases). CDR1 and CDR2 from the germline V gene are SEHNR and FQNEAQ (reference sequence). V was trimmed by 5 bases and J by 8 bases, leaving 12 bases between them. This CDR3 has 13 residues. The CDR3 DNA sequence: TGTGCCAGCAGCACAAGCGGGGGCGAAAAACTGTTTTTT. Translated, it gives CASSTSGGEKLFF.

This clonotype was seen a handful of times. V is TRBV6-4 and J is TRBJ2-6; tentatively, D is TRBD2 (6 bases). V shed 3 bases and J shed 1 base, with 13 bases lying between them. Germline V gives CDR1 MRHNA, CDR2 SNTAGT. CDR3 length: 17 residues. This CDR3 is CASSDSTGGSGANVLTF. CDR3 DNA: TGTGCCAGCAGTGATTCAACCGGGGGATCTGGGGCCAACGTCCTGACTTTC.

This clonotype showed up just once. J is TRBJ2-2 and V is TRBV20-1, with a weak D call TRBD2 (6 bases). The V end was cut by 6 bases, the J end by 2 bases, with 13 bases between. From germline, CDR1 is DFQATT and CDR2 SNEGSKA (reference sequence). The CDR3 is 14 amino acids. The CDR3, as DNA: TGCAGTGCCCCGAATAGCGGAAACACCGGGGAGCTGTTTTTT. Translation gives CSAPNSGNTGELFF.

This chain uses TRBV4-3 with TRBJ2-7, with 8 bases matching TRBD1. The CDR3 covers 14 residues. CDR1 and CDR2 (germline): LGHNA, YSLEER. Unmatched junction bases numbered 2, after V lost 4 bases and J lost 0 bases. The CDR3: CASSPGGHSYEQYF. The CDR3 DNA reads TGCGCCAGCAGCCCAGGGGGCCACTCCTACGAGCAGTACTTC.

V usage is TRBV7-9 and J usage is TRBJ1-2; D remains unclear. The CDR3 loop spans 14 amino acids. V gave up 5 bases and J gave up 5 bases, with 15 bases separating them. CDR1 is SEHNR, CDR2 FQNEAQ, per germline (reference sequence). The CDR3 reads CASSPSLSGYGYTF. The CDR3 region has the DNA TGTGCCAGCAGCCCCTCTCTTTCTGGATATGGCTACACCTTC.

In regard to this clonotype: An end of the junction differs from the germline gene, which may be a read error. The chain combines TRBV7-2 with TRBJ1-4; possibly TRBD1 for D (5 bases). The CDR3 loop spans 14 amino acids. The germline V gene has CDR1 SGHTA and CDR2 FQGNSA. The DNA for the CDR3 is TGTGCCAGCACCTTAGGGGAACGGGGCGGAAAACTGTTTTTT. Amino acid sequence: CASTLGERGGKLFF.

This clonotype was observed a handful of times. The V and J genes are TRBV21-1 and TRBJ2-3; the table's TRBD2 call for D was not verified on the DNA. TRBV21-1 is a listed pseudogene. The CDR3 has 19 residues. For the CDR3, the DNA is TGTGCCAGCAGCAAAGTCCCCCGGGGACTAGCAGATGGCACAGATACGCAGTATTTT. Translation: CASSKVPRGLADGTDTQYF.

This clonotype was seen a handful of times. The V and J genes are TRBV20-1 and TRBJ2-1; TRBD2 aligns across 8 bases. With 6 bases clipped from V and 8 bases from J, the junction kept 12 bases outside the gene matches. CDR3 length: 14 amino acids. The V gene's germline CDR1 is DFQATT and CDR2 SNEGSKA (reference sequence). Written as DNA, the CDR3 is TGCAGTGCCCCCGGACTAGCTGGTGGTTATGAGCAGTTCTTC. This encodes CSAPGLAGGYEQFF.

This clonotype was recorded many times. This chain links TRBV27 with TRBJ2-7; D remains ambiguous. V was pared by 5 bases and J by 2 bases, with 16 bases between. This CDR3 is 15 amino acids long. The V gene's germline CDR1 is MNHEY and CDR2 SMNVEV (reference sequence). Here the CDR3 reads CASSPQKGQTYEQYF. DNA of the CDR3: TGTGCCAGCAGTCCCCAAAAAGGGCAGACCTACGAGCAGTACTTC.

This clonotype was counted a single time. The rearrangement links TRBV20-1 to TRBJ2-5, with 7 bases aligning to TRBD1. The last part of the DNA fits TRBJ2-7 better; the J call may be wrong. This CDR3 has 13 amino acids. Germline V CDR1 and CDR2: DFQATT, SNEGSKA (reference sequence). CDR3 amino acids: CSARRTGAYEQYF. DNA for the CDR3: TGCAGTGCTCGCCGGACAGGAGCTTACGAGCAGTACTTC.

This clonotype was seen once. The rearrangement links TRBV20-1 to TRBJ1-5; perhaps TRBD1 as D (5 bases). Germline CDR1 is DFQATT and CDR2 is SNEGSKA (reference sequence). This CDR3 region has 13 residues. Deletions cut 4 bases from V and 3 bases from J, with 10 bases between. In DNA, the CDR3 is TGCAGTGCTATCCGACAGCCCAATCAGCCCCAGCATTTT. It yields the protein CSAIRQPNQPQHF.

This chain joins TRBV18 and TRBJ2-7, with a tentative D call TRBD1 (6 bases). This CDR3 is 13 amino acids long. V lost 3 bases and J 3 bases, leaving 9 bases between the germline ends. Per germline, CDR1 KGHSH and CDR2 LQKENI. CDR3: CASSPMDSYEQYF. As DNA, the CDR3 is TGTGCCAGCTCACCCATGGACAGCTACGAGCAGTACTTC.

This clonotype came up a few times. The chain combines TRBV18 with TRBJ2-3; the D is unclear. The V gene's germline CDR1 is KGHSH and CDR2 LQKENI. V lost 2 bases and J lost 3, with 15 bases in between. This CDR3 has 16 amino acids. DNA for the CDR3: TGTGCCAGCTCACCAGCTACCCACCCACGTACAGATACGCAGTATTTT. Residues: CASSPATHPRTDTQYF.